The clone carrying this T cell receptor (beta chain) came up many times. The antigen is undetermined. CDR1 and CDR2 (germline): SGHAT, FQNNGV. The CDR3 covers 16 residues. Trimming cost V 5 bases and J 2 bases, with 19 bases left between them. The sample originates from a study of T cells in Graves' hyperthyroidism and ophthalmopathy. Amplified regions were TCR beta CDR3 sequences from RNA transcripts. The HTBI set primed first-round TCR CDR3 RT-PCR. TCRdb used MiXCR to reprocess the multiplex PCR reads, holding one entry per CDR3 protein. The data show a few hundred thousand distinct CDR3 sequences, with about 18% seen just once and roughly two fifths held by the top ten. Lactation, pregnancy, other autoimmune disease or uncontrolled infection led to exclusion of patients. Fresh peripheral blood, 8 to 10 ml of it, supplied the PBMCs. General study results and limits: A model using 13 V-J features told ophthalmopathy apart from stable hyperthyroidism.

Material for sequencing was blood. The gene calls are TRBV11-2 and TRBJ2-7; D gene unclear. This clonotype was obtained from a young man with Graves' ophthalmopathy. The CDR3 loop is CASSPLSGTSTYEQYF. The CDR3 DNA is TGTGCCAGCAGCCCTTTAAGTGGCACCTCGACCTACGAGCAGTACTTC. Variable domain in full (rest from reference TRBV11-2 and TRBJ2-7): EAGVAQSPRYKIIEKRQSVAFWCNPISGHATLYWYQQILGQGPKLLIQFQNNGVVDDSQLPKDRFSAERLKGVDSTLKIQPAKLEDSAVYLCASSPLSGTSTYEQYFGPGTRLTVT.